A selection of T cell receptor beta chains follows, all from one sample in a study of T-cell reconstitution after alpha-beta-depleted transplantation in children. TCRdb called the PCR reads again in MiXCR, with one record for every CDR3 protein. The table lists a few hundred thousand distinct CDR3 sequences, 25% to 30% of them singletons. The source was PBMCs, collected before TCRalphabeta/CD19-depleted stem cell transplant. The receptors originated from a boy under three years old with Wiskott-Aldrich syndrome, due to receive a stem cell transplant. Each CDR3 is given with its conserved first and last residue. The order of the fields is D gene, V gene, J gene, clone size, CDR3 protein, CDR3 DNA. The D gene is left open where the match is weak. Clone size, where shown, is once, few, many, or a class for clones that have expanded.

D: -
V: TRBV5-1
J: TRBJ2-1
size: -
CDR3: CASSLALTGTLTREFF
DNA: TGCGCCAGCAGCTTGGCCTTGACAGGCACCCTCACACGTGAGTTCTTC

D: -
V: TRBV30
J: TRBJ1-2
size: -
CDR3: CAWSVGGKLYGYTF
DNA: TGTGCCTGGAGTGTGGGCGGAAAACTCTATGGCTACACCTTC

D: -
V: TRBV9
J: TRBJ2-1
size: few
CDR3: CASSVAWLGHNEQFF
DNA: TGTGCCAGCAGCGTAGCTTGGCTAGGACACAATGAGCAGTTCTTC

D: TRBD1
V: TRBV15
J: TRBJ2-5
size: once
CDR3: CATSRTGDSAKETQYF
DNA: TGTGCCACCAGCAGAACCGGGGACAGTGCAAAAGAGACCCAGTACTTC

D: TRBD2
V: TRBV9
J: TRBJ2-7
size: -
CDR3: CASSPYGLAGVLQYF
DNA: TGTGCCAGCAGCCCCTACGGACTAGCGGGAGTCCTGCAGTACTTC

D: TRBD2
V: TRBV7-2
J: TRBJ2-7
size: -
CDR3: CASRLAGRSYEQYF
DNA: TGTGCCAGCAGGTTAGCGGGGCGCTCCTACGAGCAGTACTTC

D: -
V: TRBV20-1
J: TRBJ2-2
size: -
CDR3: CSARSRQANTGELFF
DNA: TGCAGTGCTAGGTCCCGACAGGCGAACACCGGGGAGCTGTTTTTT

D: -
V: TRBV3-1
J: TRBJ2-1
size: few
CDR3: CASSQLRGGSYNEQFF
DNA: TGTGCCAGCAGCCAACTTAGGGGCGGCTCCTACAATGAGCAGTTCTTC

D: -
V: TRBV5-1
J: TRBJ2-4
size: -
CDR3: CASSSGPRSPLVIQYF
DNA: TGCGCCAGCAGCAGCGGGCCCAGGTCCCCATTGGTCATTCAGTACTTC

D: -
V: TRBV5-1
J: TRBJ1-3
size: -
CDR3: CASSLNAIYF
DNA: TGCGCCAGCAGCTTGAACGCCATATATTTT

D: -
V: TRBV20-1
J: TRBJ1-1
size: few
CDR3: CSARDRGSAEAFF
DNA: TGCAGTGCTAGAGATAGGGGCAGCGCTGAAGCTTTCTTT

D: -
V: TRBV29-1
J: TRBJ2-3
size: few
CDR3: CSVDEFSTDTQYF
DNA: TGCAGCGTTGACGAATTTAGCACAGATACGCAGTATTTT

D: TRBD2
V: TRBV20-1
J: TRBJ2-1
size: -
CDR3: CSARGGGRPDNEQFF
DNA: TGCAGTGCACGAGGAGGCGGGAGGCCGGACAATGAGCAGTTCTTC

D: -
V: TRBV7-9
J: TRBJ2-7
size: -
CDR3: CASSHPRERGSYEQYF
DNA: TGTGCCAGCAGCCATCCCCGGGAAAGGGGCTCCTACGAGCAGTACTTC

D: TRBD1
V: TRBV11-2
J: TRBJ1-6
size: -
CDR3: CASSTYRGKDSPLHF
DNA: TGTGCCAGCAGCACCTACAGGGGGAAGGATTCACCCCTCCACTTT

D: TRBD2
V: TRBV12-3/TRBV12-4
J: TRBJ2-5
size: few
CDR3: CASSFLSGRARGETQYF
DNA: TGTGCCAGCAGTTTCCTTAGCGGGAGGGCCAGGGGAGAGACCCAGTACTTC

D: TRBD2
V: TRBV5-1
J: TRBJ2-3
size: -
CDR3: CASSSSRLADTDTQYF
DNA: TGCGCCAGCAGCTCCTCAAGACTAGCGGACACAGATACGCAGTATTTT

D: -
V: TRBV14
J: TRBJ1-2
size: few
CDR3: CASSQVRVGGYTF
DNA: TGTGCCAGCAGCCAAGTACGGGTCGGCGGCTACACCTTC

D: TRBD2
V: TRBV15
J: TRBJ2-1
size: -
CDR3: CATSTFSGTFNEQFF
DNA: TGTGCCACCAGCACTTTTAGCGGGACCTTCAATGAGCAGTTCTTC

D: TRBD2
V: TRBV4-1
J: TRBJ2-2
size: -
CDR3: CASSQSSGSYTGELFF
DNA: TGCGCCAGCAGCCAGAGCAGCGGGAGTTACACCGGGGAGCTGTTTTTT

D: TRBD2
V: TRBV2
J: TRBJ2-7
size: -
CDR3: CASSDHIEGRLAGGPYEQYF
DNA: TGTGCCAGCAGTGATCATATCGAGGGGAGACTAGCGGGAGGTCCCTACGAGCAGTACTTC

D: TRBD2
V: TRBV5-1
J: TRBJ2-7
size: -
CDR3: CASSLSAWVGASGTDYEQYF
DNA: TGCGCCAGCAGCTTGTCGGCGTGGGTGGGGGCTAGCGGGACCGACTACGAGCAGTACTTC

D: TRBD1
V: TRBV5-5
J: TRBJ2-3
size: -
CDR3: CASSQGATDTQYF
DNA: TGTGCCAGCTCACAGGGGGCCACAGATACGCAGTATTTT

D: TRBD2
V: TRBV6-2/TRBV6-3
J: TRBJ2-1
size: -
CDR3: CASRRTSGFSSYNEQFF
DNA: TGTGCCAGCAGGAGGACTAGCGGGTTTAGCTCCTACAATGAGCAGTTCTTC

D: -
V: TRBV5-1
J: TRBJ2-3
size: -
CDR3: CASKQIQGTDTQYF
DNA: TGCGCCAGCAAGCAGATACAGGGCACAGATACGCAGTATTTT

D: TRBD1
V: TRBV20-1
J: TRBJ1-5
size: -
CDR3: CSARSSTGGNQPQHF
DNA: TGCAGTGCTAGATCGTCGACAGGGGGCAATCAGCCCCAGCATTTT

D: -
V: TRBV5-1
J: TRBJ2-1
size: few
CDR3: CASSLDQVSYNEQFF
DNA: TGCGCCAGCAGCTTGGATCAGGTCTCCTACAATGAGCAGTTCTTC